These 17 T cell receptor beta chains share one sample of origin, sequenced in a study of beta chain features in type 1 diabetes. TCRB transcripts that were expressed got sequenced, as all of the isolated RNA had been reverse transcribed. Data came from immunoSEQ multiplex PCR; TCRdb stores just in-frame clones and leaves some out. Of 850,000 to 900,000 clones in the sample, 17% are singletons; the top ten hold around 0.02%. Sequences were obtained from naive CD4+ T cells from blood. These receptors were collected from a woman between 18 and 29 years old in good health.

This clone was counted between two and nine times. This chain joins TRBV10-3 and TRBJ2-1; 8 bases map to TRBD1. Germline assignment: CDR1 ENHRY and CDR2 SYGVKD. The CDR3 loop spans 13 amino acids. V shed 8 bases, J shed 4 bases, and the junction held 4 bases outside the gene matches. CDR3 sequence reads: CAIAGQVYNEQFF. The CDR3 region has the DNA TGTGCCATCGCGGGACAGGTATACAATGAGCAGTTCTTC.

This clone has just a few counts. The chain couples TRBV7-9 to TRBJ1-1, with 10 bases identical to TRBD1. The CDR3 runs 17 residues. V dropped 3 bases and J dropped 6; count of bases not matched to a gene: 13. Germline CDR1 and CDR2: SEHNR and FQNEAQ (reference sequence). CDR3 sequence: CASSLGGTGAKRAEAFF. Here the CDR3 DNA reads TGTGCCAGCAGCTTGGGCGGGACAGGGGCAAAACGCGCTGAAGCTTTCTTT. The full variable domain, rest sourced from reference TRBV7-9 and TRBJ1-1, is DTGVSQNPRHKITKRGQNVTFRCDPISEHNRLYWYRQTLGQGPEFLTYFQNEAQLEKSRLLSDRFSAERPKGSFSTLEIQRTEQGDSAMYLCASSLGGTGAKRAEAFFGQGTRLTVV.

The rearrangement uses TRBV18 and TRBJ2-4; weak D call: TRBD1 (6 bases). Germline CDR1 and CDR2: KGHSH and LQKENI. V was pared by 4 bases and J by 8 bases, with 18 bases between. This CDR3 has 15 amino acids. Here the CDR3 reads CASSLSPGHEDIQYF. The CDR3 bases are TGTGCCAGCTCACTATCACCGGGACACGAAGACATTCAGTACTTC.

In its sample, this clone was seen a few times. The chain couples TRBV7-2 to TRBJ2-7; 7 nucleotides line up with TRBD2. Germline V lookup: CDR1 SGHTA, CDR2 FQGNSA. The CDR3 length is 18 residues. The junction had 14 bases not matched to a gene; V was cut back by 1 base and J by 2 bases. This CDR3 is CASSLVGLAAAGPYEQYF. CDR3 sequence (DNA): TGTGCCAGCAGCTTAGTGGGGCTAGCGGCAGCGGGGCCCTACGAGCAGTACTTC.

CDR3: CASSPYGTAGSANEKLFF. Here the CDR3 DNA reads TGTGCCAGCTCACCATATGGGACCGCAGGGTCGGCTAATGAAAAACTGTTTTTT. This chain connects TRBV18 to TRBJ1-4, with D possibly matching TRBD1 (5 bases). The V end lost 2 bases, the J end lost 3 bases, and 19 bases lay between the germline ends. The CDR3 consists of 18 residues. Looked up from germline, CDR1 is KGHSH and CDR2 is LQKENI.

In this sample, this clone turned up a few times. This sample includes further DNA sequences coding for the same CDR3. This sequence joins TRBV7-2 and TRBJ1-5; a weak D match, TRBD1 (6 bases). Germline V gene data show CDR1 as SGHTA and CDR2 as FQGNSA. The ends were cut back, 3 bases at V and 5 bases at J, with 8 bases in the middle. There are 13 residues in the CDR3. The CDR3 here is CASSFRGDQPQHF. The CDR3 DNA follows: TGTGCCAGCAGCTTTAGGGGGGATCAGCCCCAGCATTTT.

V usage is TRBV9 and J usage is TRBJ2-2; no clear D gene. V was shortened by 1 base and J by 7 bases, with 5 bases between the two germline ends. Germline V gene lookup returns CDR1 SGDLS and CDR2 YYNGEE. This CDR3 has 12 residues. This CDR3 is CASSVNDGELFF. The CDR3 region has the DNA TGTGCCAGCAGCGTAAATGACGGGGAGCTGTTTTTT.

This clone has more than one count but fewer than ten. The V call is TRBV19, the J call TRBJ2-7; D not resolved. In germline, CDR1 is LNHDA, CDR2 SQIVND (reference sequence). Trimming cost V 5 bases and J 6 bases, with 14 bases left between them. The CDR3 runs 13 residues. The CDR3 DNA reads as TGTGCCAGTAGTTTCAGGACGGCCGGCGAGCAGTACTTC. Encoded protein: CASSFRTAGEQYF.

This clone came up a few times. The chain couples TRBV5-6 to TRBJ2-7, with D unclear. The CDR3 has 14 residues. In germline, CDR1 is SGHDT, CDR2 YYEEEE. The germline V and J ends were trimmed by 2 bases and 0 bases, with 9 bases remaining between them. The CDR3 nucleotides read TGTGCCAGCAGCTTCGGCAGGTACTCCTACGAGCAGTACTTC. Its translation is CASSFGRYSYEQYF.

CDR3 coding DNA: TGTGCCAGCTCACCGCAGACAGGGTCCGGGGAGCTGTTTTTT. It codes for CASSPQTGSGELFF. The V call is TRBV18, the J call TRBJ2-2; TRBD1 aligns across 7 bases. The ends lost 3 bases at V and 6 bases at J; junction bases unmatched: 4. Germline-derived CDR1 and CDR2 are KGHSH and LQKENI. The CDR3 has 14 residues.

V gene TRBV7-2 combines with J gene TRBJ2-1; 10 nucleotides agree with TRBD1. This CDR3 region has 14 residues. Germline CDR1 SGHTA, CDR2 FQGNSA. V lost 7 bases and J lost 5; bases outside the gene matches: 5. For the CDR3, the DNA is TGTGCCAGCATCCACGGGACAGGGGACAATGAGCAGTTCTTC. Translating it yields CASIHGTGDNEQFF.

Of note for this clone: Within the sample, other DNA sequences also encode this same CDR3. The chain links TRBV5-4 to TRBJ2-5; D perhaps matches TRBD2 (5 bases). This CDR3 spans 15 amino acids. The germline V and J ends were trimmed by 3 bases and 0 bases, with 12 bases remaining between them. The V gene's germline CDR1 is SGHNT and CDR2 YYREEE (reference sequence). CDR3 sequence reads: CASSSKTGNQETQYF. The DNA for the CDR3 is TGTGCCAGCAGCTCGAAAACGGGGAACCAAGAGACCCAGTACTTC.

This rearrangement joins TRBV29-1 to TRBJ2-3, with TRBD2 identical over 9 bases. This CDR3 has 15 amino acids. The trim removed 3 bases at V and 1 base at J, leaving 5 bases unmatched. The germline gives CDR1 SQVTM, CDR2 ANQGSEA. DNA for the CDR3: TGCAGCGTTGAGGCTGGCGGGAGGGGCACAGATACGCAGTATTTT. Translated, it gives CSVEAGGRGTDTQYF.

This clone was seen more than once but under ten times. The rearrangement uses TRBV28 and TRBJ2-7; no reliable D call. The CDR3 is 15 residues long. Germline V gives CDR1 MDHEN, CDR2 SYDVKM. V lost 4 bases, J lost 1 base, and 14 bases lay in between. For the CDR3, the DNA is TGTGCCAGCAGTTACCCAGGCAGTGGATCCTACGAGCAGTACTTC. It translates to CASSYPGSGSYEQYF.

This rearrangement joins TRBV18 to TRBJ2-5; 7 bases line up with TRBD1. CDR3 size: 15 residues. The germline V gene has CDR1 KGHSH and CDR2 LQKENI. Losses at the gene ends were 3 bases for V and 2 bases for J; bases not matched to a gene: 6. DNA of the CDR3: TGTGCCAGCTCACCGCGGTCAGGGGGACAAGAGACCCAGTACTTC. Translation: CASSPRSGGQETQYF.

This chain joins TRBV4-2 and TRBJ1-3; D not certain. The CDR3 sequence is 18 residues long. Germline V gene sequence: CDR1 LGHNA, CDR2 YNFKEQ. V was pared by 0 bases and J by 0 bases, with 15 bases between. The CDR3: CASSQDLGRVSSGNTIYF. CDR3 DNA sequence: TGTGCCAGCAGCCAAGATCTGGGTAGGGTCTCCTCTGGAAACACCATATATTTT.

A few counts support this clone. The V and J genes are TRBV2 and TRBJ2-1; 9 positions agree with TRBD1. Germline values: CDR1 SNHLY, CDR2 FYNNEI. CDR3 length: 14 amino acids. V was pared by 5 bases and J by 5 bases, with 4 bases of the junction left unmatched. This CDR3 reads CASSTDRGNNEQFF. The CDR3 nucleotides read TGTGCCAGCAGTACGGACAGGGGTAACAATGAGCAGTTCTTC.